This paragraph reports one T cell receptor beta chain. TCRdb keeps only in-frame clones here, not all; method: immunoSEQ multiplex PCR. This sample carries around 19,000 clones, around 77% of them seen once, and the ten largest clones take approximately 20%. The junction had 11 bases not matched to a gene; V was cut back by 6 bases and J by 5 bases. Germline V CDR1 and CDR2: LNHDA, SQIVND (reference sequence). The CDR3 extends over 15 amino acids. This entry comes from a study of sequential checkpoint blockade in melanoma. On the study more broadly: Arm A got nivolumab then ipilimumab; arm B the reverse, 1:1.

Treatment: randomized to nivolumab then ipilimumab (arm A) or the reverse (arm B). None of the patients previously received DNA-damaging chemotherapy. Live CD3+CD8+ CD19− CD56− cells were sorted from PBMCs. The clonotype comes from a human donor with melanoma. The rearrangement links TRBV19 to TRBJ2-7, with 9 bases fitting TRBD1. Sequencing used CD8+ T cells sorted from blood (inferred from file names), obtained from a patient given nivolumab and ipilimumab in sequence. CDR3 in DNA: TGTGCCAGTAGCTACGGGACAGGGAAGGGGAACGAGCAGTACTTC. As protein: CASSYGTGKGNEQYF. Full variable domain (missing parts from reference TRBV19 and TRBJ2-7): DGGITQSPKYLFRKEGQNVTLSCEQNLNHDAMYWYRQDPGQGLRLIYYSQIVNDFQKGDIAEGYSVSREKKESFPLTVTSAQKNPTAFYLCASSYGTGKGNEQYFGPGTRLTVT.